A single count supports the clone carrying this TCR beta chain. These data come from a study of blood T cell repertoires in COVID-19. About the research overall: COVID-19 samples collected from the United States, Italy and Spain covered acute and convalescent phases. T cells, B-cell-depleted T cells, or PBMCs supplied cDNA or gDNA.

The CDR3 length is 16 residues. Trimming removed 1 base at V and 1 base at J, with 13 bases between. Germline V gives CDR1 MDHEN, CDR2 SYDVKM. As processed by the authors: Cell counts per sample came from amplifying reference gene primers. TCRdb keeps only in-frame clones here, not all; method: immunoSEQ multiplex PCR. The DNA gave D and trimming, while V, J and clone size come from that table. The repertoire holds roughly 140,000 clones, with about 88% as singletons. This sequence originates from a woman in her 70s with acute or convalescent COVID-19. Material for sequencing was peripheral blood. This chain connects TRBV28 to TRBJ1-1, with D tentatively TRBD1 (5 bases). This chain's CDR3 is CASSLSVRQTNTEAFF. The CDR3 DNA follows: TGTGCCAGCAGTTTATCCGTGCGACAGACGAACACTGAAGCTTTCTTT.